The clone carrying this TCR beta chain was recorded at least ten times. Its specificity is unknown. The sample originates from a study of T cells in Graves' hyperthyroidism and ophthalmopathy. Regions amplified from RNA transcripts were the TCR beta CDR3 regions. Using the HTBI primer set, a first-round RT-PCR was run on the TCR CDR3. One entry per CDR3 protein, called by TCRdb with MiXCR from the multiplex PCR reads. The data contain 640,000 or so distinct CDR3 sequences, 12% to 15% of them singletons. The length of the CDR3 is 14 residues. Per germline, CDR1 MNHEY and CDR2 SVGEGT. V lost 6 bases to trimming and J lost 1 base; unmatched junction nucleotides: 4. Study results and limitations: Among thyroid clonotypes expanded above 0.001, most also appeared in blood. The authors' 13 V-J model separated ophthalmopathy from stable hyperthyroidism.

The chain carries TRBV6-2 or TRBV6-3 and TRBJ1-2; the match to TRBD1 covers 8 bases. The specimen sequenced was blood. This TCR was sampled from a woman between 18 and 29 years old with Graves' ophthalmopathy. CDR3 DNA sequence: TGTGCCAGCAGAAAGGGACAGGATAACTATGGCTACACCTTC. Translating gives CASRKGQDNYGYTF.